The text below deals with one T cell receptor beta chain. A few counts support this clonotype. No antigen is known for it. No much larger clone exists at a distance of one base, and base qualities are not known. Receptors were amplified or captured by PCR. The sequencer listed for this sample is Illumina HiSeq 2500. Unique molecular identifiers were incorporated into TCR beta cDNA libraries to reduce PCR and sequencing biases. Roughly 0.5 million cDNA molecules were obtained per 1 to 10 million input T cells, so each molecule approximated one T cell. The patient libraries were prepared and sequenced with the same protocol used for the earlier healthy control dataset. Samples belonging to the same batch were prepared together, multiplexed and sequenced on a shared HiSeq lane. Regarding the original processing steps: Raw barcoded reads were processed with MIGEC, discarding single-read molecular identifier groups before consensus assembly and CDR3 extraction. Clonotype tables were post-analysed with VDJtools, and diversity was normalized by down-sampling all datasets to the smallest sample size. To correct batch-related cross-sample contamination, repertoire overlap clustering matched CDR3 amino acid sequences but not nucleotide sequences. Using fastp trimming at Q25 and MiXCR clonotype assembly, TCRdb reanalyzed the public sequencing data and kept in-frame beta chains. Rows are combined by CDR3 protein, so each entry shows the most common genes and DNA. These V and J calls rely on TCRdb rather than the paper's analysis. Recorded for this sample are around 400,000 distinct CDR3 sequences; around 33% of them occurred a single time. The ten most abundant clones make up about an eighth of the sample.

Taken from the germline V gene, the CDR1 and CDR2 loops are MNHNS and SASEGT. The CDR3 has 18 amino acids, counting the end cysteine and phenylalanine. Only CDR3 DNA is held: 54 bases, read in frame from base 1. V is shortened by 6 bases, J by 5 bases, and the region joining them spans 29 bases. This sample stems from a study of post-analysis software for immune sequencing data (dated by TCRdb to between 2015 and 2017). With respect to the entire study: The recorded disease courses included relapsing-remitting, secondary progressive and progressive-relapsing multiple sclerosis, and some patients had no subtype annotation. The patient repertoires were compared against roughly 12 previously published healthy control repertoires obtained from donors aged roughly 6 to 28 years. A subset of samples was prepared in parallel using single-end sample barcoding, then pooled and co-amplified after Illumina adapter ligation.

To demonstrate the VDJtools post-analysis software, TCR beta repertoires were profiled from the peripheral blood of about 13 young patients with multiple sclerosis. Multiple sclerosis patients were children and adolescents aged about 6 to 16 years. Broad study findings and their caveats: The control group was slightly older than the multiple sclerosis patient group. Patients showed significantly higher frequencies than controls for a handful of TRBV segments, among them TRBV5-6, TRBV5-1 and TRBV20-1. Normalized Chao1 diversity was significantly lower in multiple sclerosis patients than controls, suggesting substantial peripheral T-cell clonal expansion. Direct clustering with F measure showed strong co-clustering of samples prepared in the same batch, prompting a batch-effect correction.

The chain couples TRBV6-1 to TRBJ2-7; TRBD1 might be the D gene, on 8 matching bases. The sequence was obtained from a girl aged 5 to 17 with multiple sclerosis. Sequencing used blood. The DNA sequence follows: TGTGCCAGCAGAACCCTGTCAAGGGGGGGGGACAGGCGTCACGAGCAGTACTTC. It codes for CASRTLSRGGDRRHEQYF.